This T cell receptor beta chain is from a study of T cell responses to AZD1222 COVID-19 vaccine. Notes on the study in general: Per reports, nearly half of all spike-specific TCRs target regions that are unmutated in variants. Spike-specific TCR breadth and depth both grew after two AZD1222 doses. Repertoire sampling occurred only after the peak T cell response.

TCRdb keeps only in-frame clones here, not all; method: immunoSEQ multiplex PCR. Among 110,000 to 150,000 clones listed, about 92% were seen once. In the case of this clone: Its target is not known. The junction shows a germline mismatch at one end, possibly a read error.

The CDR3 runs to 16 residues. The gene calls are TRBV23-1 and TRBJ2-1, with D tentatively TRBD1 (5 bases). TRBV23-1 is an ORF, with its function uncertain. The sequence came from an adult in good health. The material was peripheral blood, obtained on day 0 of AZD1222 vaccination. CDR3 sequence reads: CASASRQTLSCNEQFF. As DNA, the CDR3 is TGCGCCAGCGCCTCCAGACAGACACTTTCCTGCAATGAGCAGTTCTTC.